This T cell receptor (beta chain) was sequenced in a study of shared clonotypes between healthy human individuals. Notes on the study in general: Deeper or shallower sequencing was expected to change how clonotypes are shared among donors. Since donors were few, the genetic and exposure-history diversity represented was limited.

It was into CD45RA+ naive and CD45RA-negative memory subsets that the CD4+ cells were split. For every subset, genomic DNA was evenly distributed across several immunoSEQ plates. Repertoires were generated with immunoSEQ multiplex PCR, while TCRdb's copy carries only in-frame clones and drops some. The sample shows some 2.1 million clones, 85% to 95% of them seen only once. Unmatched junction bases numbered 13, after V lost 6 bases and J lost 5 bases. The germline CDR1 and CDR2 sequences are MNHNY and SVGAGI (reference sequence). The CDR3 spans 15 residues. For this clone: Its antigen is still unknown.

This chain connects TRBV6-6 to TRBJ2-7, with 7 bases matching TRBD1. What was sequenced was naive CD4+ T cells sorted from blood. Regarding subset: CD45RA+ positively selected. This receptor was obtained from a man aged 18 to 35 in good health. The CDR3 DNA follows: TGTGCCAGCAGACCCTCCGGGACAGATCTGCACGAGCAGTACTTC. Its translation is CASRPSGTDLHEQYF.